The rows below give T cell receptor beta chains drawn from one sample of a study of graft-versus-host responses after intestinal transplantation. The repertoire was sequenced with immunoSEQ multiplex PCR; TCRdb's copy has only in-frame clones and lacks some. The data hold fewer than 25,000 clones, with over 35% observed a single time. The sample here was alloreactive CD8+ T cells from a mixed lymphocyte reaction culture, taken before transplantation. The receptors here all came from a human patient who was an organ donor for intestinal transplantation. Each CDR3 is given with its conserved first and last residue. The D gene is left open where the match is weak. A clone size is listed for some rows: how often the clone was seen (once, few, many), or a class if it is expanded.

V gene,D gene,clone size,CDR3 length,J gene,CDR3 DNA,CDR3 protein
TRBV5-4,-,few,14,TRBJ2-7,TGTGCCAGCAGCAGGGGACCGGGATACTACGAGCAGTACTTC,CASSRGPGYYEQYF
TRBV6-5,-,-,15,TRBJ2-7,TGTGCCAGCAGTGGGACAAAGGAGAGGTATTACGAGCAGTACTTC,CASSGTKERYYEQYF
TRBV6-5,-,medium-sized,13,TRBJ2-7,TGTGCCAGCAGTTACTCTGGGGACAACGAGCAGTACTTC,CASSYSGDNEQYF
TRBV9,-,-,14,TRBJ2-7,TGTGCCAGCACCATATCGGACGGGGCCTACGAGCAGTACTTC,CASTISDGAYEQYF
TRBV6-1,-,-,11,TRBJ2-7,TGTGCCAGCAGTTACGTCTACGAGCAGTACTTC,CASSYVYEQYF
TRBV7-9,-,-,12,TRBJ2-7,TGTGCCAGCAGTTCTACCGCCTACGAGCAGTACTTC,CASSSTAYEQYF
TRBV9,TRBD2,-,15,TRBJ2-5,TGTGCCAGCAGCCGAGGGACTAGCGAACAAGAGACCCAGTACTTC,CASSRGTSEQETQYF
TRBV7-2,-,-,16,TRBJ2-2,TGTGCCAGCAGCTTATGGGGCGGCGCGAACACCGGGGAGCTGTTTTTT,CASSLWGGANTGELFF
TRBV6-6,-,few,15,TRBJ2-3,TGTGCCAGCAGTTTCACAGCTTACCGAACAGATACGCAGTATTTT,CASSFTAYRTDTQYF
TRBV10-3,-,-,13,TRBJ2-1,TGTGCCATCAGTGAGATCCAGGCTAGTGAGCAGTTCTTC,CAISEIQASEQFF
TRBV25-1,-,once,14,TRBJ2-1,TGTGCCAGCAGTGGATATGGGAAACACAATGAGCAGTTCTTC,CASSGYGKHNEQFF
TRBV4-2,-,few,13,TRBJ1-1,TGTGCCAGCAGGGTTACCGGGAACACTGAAGCTTTCTTT,CASRVTGNTEAFF
TRBV11-2,TRBD2,-,17,TRBJ2-1,TGTGCCAGCAGCCCAGGGGAGCTAGCGGGAGGGCCTGGTGAGCAGTTCTTC,CASSPGELAGGPGEQFF
TRBV13,-,-,15,TRBJ2-4,TGTGCCAGCAGCCGAGGCGCGACCGATGCGGACATTCAGTACTTC,CASSRGATDADIQYF
TRBV4-3,-,-,13,TRBJ2-3,TGCGCCAGCAGCCACACAGGGACAGATACGCAGTATTTT,CASSHTGTDTQYF
TRBV2,-,-,12,TRBJ2-1,TGTGCCAGCCGAAACTCCTACAATGAGCAGTTCTTC,CASRNSYNEQFF
TRBV6-6,-,-,14,TRBJ1-5,TGTGCCAGCAGTTCCCAGGAGGGCAATCAGCCCCAGCATTTT,CASSSQEGNQPQHF
TRBV15,TRBD2,few,15,TRBJ2-4,TGTGCCACCAGCGGAGGACTAGCGGGAGTGGCCATTCAGTACTTC,CATSGGLAGVAIQYF
TRBV11-1,TRBD1,-,16,TRBJ2-7,TGTGCCAGCAGCTTCCATACGACAGGGTTCACCTACGAGCAGTACTTC,CASSFHTTGFTYEQYF
TRBV6-1,TRBD2,medium-sized,16,TRBJ2-3,TGTGCCAGCAGTGAATGGGGACTAGCTAACACAGATACGCAGTATTTT,CASSEWGLANTDTQYF
TRBV30,-,-,12,TRBJ1-1,TGTGCCTGGAGTACAGGGTACACTGAAGCTTTCTTT,CAWSTGYTEAFF
TRBV28,-,-,14,TRBJ2-5,TGTGCCAGTCGTAGCGGCCCGTACCAAGAGACCCAGTACTTC,CASRSGPYQETQYF
TRBV4-1,-,-,14,TRBJ1-2,TGCGCCAGCAGCCAAGAACCAGGGACCTATGGCTACACCTTC,CASSQEPGTYGYTF
TRBV6-6,-,-,15,TRBJ2-4,TGTGCCAGCAGTCCCCTGGAGGGCGCCAAAAACATTCAGTACTTC,CASSPLEGAKNIQYF
TRBV4-3,-,few,14,TRBJ2-7,TGCGCCAGCAGCCAAGACTATCTGGACTACGAGCAGTACTTC,CASSQDYLDYEQYF
TRBV4-2,TRBD2,-,16,TRBJ2-1,TGTGCCAGCAGCTTCGGCCTTAGCGGGATCTACAATGAGCAGTTCTTC,CASSFGLSGIYNEQFF
TRBV9,-,few,13,TRBJ1-2,TGTGCCAGCAGCGTAAGGCAGGGTAGTGGCTACACCTTC,CASSVRQGSGYTF
TRBV28,-,few,15,TRBJ1-1,TGTGCCAGCAGTTTAGCGCGGGGGCTAACCACTGAAGCTTTCTTT,CASSLARGLTTEAFF
TRBV9,TRBD2,few,15,TRBJ2-1,TGTGCCAGCAGCGTAGACGGACTAGCGGGAGGTGAGCAGTTCTTC,CASSVDGLAGGEQFF
TRBV11-2,TRBD1,-,15,TRBJ2-6,TGTGCCAGCGCAGAGACAGGGGTCGGGGCCAACGTCCTGACTTTC,CASAETGVGANVLTF
TRBV6-1,-,-,14,TRBJ1-5,TGTGCCAGCAGTGATTGGGTGGCAAATCAGCCCCAGCATTTT,CASSDWVANQPQHF
TRBV13,-,few,12,TRBJ2-2,TGTGCCAGCAGCACAGGGCCCGGGGAGCTGTTTTTT,CASSTGPGELFF
TRBV9,-,-,16,TRBJ2-7,TGTGCCAGCAGCGTTTCTTCCAGCAATAACCCCTACGAGCAGTACTTC,CASSVSSSNNPYEQYF
TRBV2,-,-,15,TRBJ2-1,TGTGCCAGCAGTGGCCCTGGCTTTACGGACAATGAGCAGTTCTTC,CASSGPGFTDNEQFF
TRBV5-1,-,-,15,TRBJ2-7,TGCGCCAGCAGCTTTTTGACAGAGGGTACCTACGAGCAGTACTTC,CASSFLTEGTYEQYF